Below, 13 T cell receptor beta chains from the same sample are listed, as sequenced in a study of siplizumab effects on memory and regulatory T cells. Antigens for these TCRs are unknown. For around 6 days at 37°C, the mixed lymphocyte reaction cells were kept in coculture. Method: immunoSEQ multiplex PCR; TCRdb's copy keeps in-frame clones and lacks some. The table shows almost 20,000 clones, with over 35% occurring only once. Sequencing was performed on CFSE-low (dividing) CD4+ T cells sorted from an allogeneic mixed lymphocyte reaction. These receptors were taken from a human donor in good health; the cells came from an allogeneic mixed lymphocyte reaction. Some clones in this sample may be carry-over from other donors' samples.

The V call is TRBV11-2, the J call TRBJ2-2, with TRBD2 as a possible D gene (6 bases). CDR3 length: 14 amino acids. The germline CDR1 and CDR2 sequences are SGHAT and FQNNGV. V gave up 5 bases and J gave up 5 bases, with 12 bases separating them. CDR3 coding DNA: TGTGCCAGCAGCCCCGGGACTCGTACCGGGGAGCTGTTTTTT. Its translation: CASSPGTRTGELFF.

By sample fraction, this clone is medium-sized. This chain joins TRBV6-1 and TRBJ1-6; 8 bases are a match to TRBD1. CDR1 and CDR2 (germline): MNHNS, SASEGT. The CDR3 is 15 residues long. Losses at the gene ends were 6 bases for V and 3 bases for J; bases not matched to a gene: 4. The CDR3 sequence is CASRKGTGYNSPLHF. The CDR3 nucleotides are TGTGCCAGCAGGAAGGGGACAGGCTATAATTCACCCCTCCACTTT.

This clone was counted ten times or more. This chain connects TRBV6-1 to TRBJ1-1; weak D call: TRBD1 (6 bases). V lost 4 bases to trimming and J lost 4 bases, with 10 bases between them. This CDR3 spans 13 amino acids. Germline loops: CDR1 MNHNS, CDR2 SASEGT. CDR3 sequence: CASSAQGVTEAFF. CDR3 nucleotide sequence: TGTGCCAGCAGTGCACAGGGTGTCACTGAAGCTTTCTTT.

V gene TRBV5-1 combines with J gene TRBJ2-3, with D possibly matching TRBD2 (6 bases). Germline V gene lookup returns CDR1 SGHRS and CDR2 YFSETQ. The V end lost 6 bases, the J end lost 2 bases, and 13 bases lay between the germline ends. CDR3 length: 14 amino acids. This CDR3 reads CASNPGLSTDTQYF. The CDR3 nucleotides are TGCGCCAGCAACCCGGGACTTTCCACAGATACGCAGTATTTT.

The rearrangement joins TRBV19 to TRBJ2-1; 12 bases are shared with TRBD2. Per germline, CDR1 LNHDA and CDR2 SQIVND (reference sequence). V was clipped by 8 bases and J by 0 bases; unmatched bases: 11. The CDR3 has 18 residues. The CDR3 DNA follows: TGTGCCAGTGGGTTACTAGCGGGAGGCCCAAGCTCCTACAATGAGCAGTTCTTC. Translating gives CASGLLAGGPSSYNEQFF.

By proportion, this clone is medium-sized. The chain uses TRBV5-6 and TRBJ2-5; D possibly corresponds to TRBD1 (6 bases). This CDR3 region has 15 residues. V was clipped by 0 bases and J by 2 bases, with 11 bases between them. Germline lookup yields CDR1 SGHDT and CDR2 YYEEEE. The CDR3 DNA sequence: TGTGCCAGCAGCTTGGCACAGGGAACGCAAGAGACCCAGTACTTC. Translated, it gives CASSLAQGTQETQYF.

This clone is judged medium-sized. The rearrangement uses TRBV19 and TRBJ2-7; 15 bases agree with TRBD2. This CDR3 region has 14 residues. J was trimmed by 12 bases and V by 4 bases; bases with no gene match: 7. Germline V gene sequence: CDR1 LNHDA, CDR2 SQIVND (reference sequence). The CDR3 protein is CASSSGTSGRLWYF. DNA of the CDR3: TGTGCCAGTAGTAGCGGGACTAGCGGGAGGTTGTGGTACTTC.

This sequence joins TRBV28 and TRBJ2-1, with 10 bases matching TRBD2. Germline loops: CDR1 MDHEN, CDR2 SYDVKM. The CDR3 is made up of 16 amino acids. V trimming: 2 bases; J trimming: 6 bases; junction bases outside the gene matches: 7. CDR3 bases: TGTGCCAGCAGTTTAGTATCTAGCGGGAGCGGCAATGAGCAGTTCTTC. Translation: CASSLVSSGSGNEQFF.

V usage is TRBV6-5 and J usage is TRBJ2-7, with 11 nucleotides matching TRBD2. Looked up from germline, CDR1 is MNHEY and CDR2 is SVGAGI. V dropped 6 bases and J dropped 3; count of bases not matched to a gene: 4. CDR3 size: 14 residues. The DNA for the CDR3 is TGTGCCAGCAGACTAGCGGGGGCTAACTACGAGCAGTACTTC. It specifies CASRLAGANYEQYF.

The sample holds a few counts of this clone. The chain is built from TRBV28 and TRBJ2-5; the match to TRBD1 covers 7 bases. The CDR3 runs 16 residues. CDR1 and CDR2 from the germline V gene are MDHEN and SYDVKM. V trimming: 8 bases; J trimming: 2 bases; junction bases outside the gene matches: 14. This chain's CDR3 is CASGLRQGVGQETQYF. The CDR3 DNA is TGTGCCAGCGGCCTTCGACAGGGAGTAGGACAAGAGACCCAGTACTTC.

The chain joins TRBV7-9 to TRBJ2-1; no definite D call. With 1 base removed from V and 4 bases from J, the gap between germline ends came to 11 bases. There are 15 residues in the CDR3. Germline CDR1 and CDR2: SEHNR and FQNEAQ (reference sequence). CDR3 sequence (DNA): TGTGCCAGCAGCTTAGTTGCGGAGTCATACAATGAGCAGTTCTTC. Its translation: CASSLVAESYNEQFF. The full variable domain, in which reference TRBV7-9 and TRBJ2-1 provide the parts outside the CDR3, is DTGVSQNPRHKITKRGQNVTFRCDPISEHNRLYWYRQTLGQGPEFLTYFQNEAQLEKSRLLSDRFSAERPKGSFSTLEIQRTEQGDSAMYLCASSLVAESYNEQFFGPGTRLTVL.

The rearrangement uses TRBV10-3 and TRBJ2-3; 8 bases agree with TRBD1. CDR3 length: 16 amino acids. Germline CDR1 and CDR2: ENHRY and SYGVKD. V lost 1 base, J lost 0 bases, and 3 bases stayed unmatched. The chain's CDR3 is CAISELQGGSTDTQYF. The CDR3, as DNA: TGTGCCATCAGTGAGTTACAGGGGGGTAGCACAGATACGCAGTATTTT.

The rearrangement links TRBV10-3 to TRBJ2-2, with TRBD1 identical over 8 bases. The V gene end was trimmed by 4 bases and the J gene end by 3 bases; junction bases not matched to a gene: 7. This CDR3 contains 16 residues. Germline V gene sequence: CDR1 ENHRY, CDR2 SYGVKD. As DNA, the CDR3 is TGTGCCATCAGTGTTACAGGGGGGATTTACACCGGGGAGCTGTTTTTT. It specifies CAISVTGGIYTGELFF.